The 14 T cell receptor beta chains listed next were all sequenced from one sample in a study of human T cells and chemical hapten exposure. Sample time point: patch test 3, about 24 weeks after DPC sensitization. Regarding treatment: therapeutic diphenylcyclopropenone sensitization with weekly scalp DPC. MiXCR, applied by TCRdb to the RACE reads, yields one record per CDR3 protein. The sample has more than 100,000 distinct CDR3 sequences; approximately 11% are singletons. The starting material was whole blood, obtained in connection with sensitization to the hapten diphenylcyclopropenone (DPC). These receptor sequences come from a woman aged 50 to 60 with alopecia areata. Some clones in this sample may be carry-over from other donors' samples.

CDR3 DNA: TGTGCCAGCAGCTTAGCAGGACTAGCGGATTACAATGAGCAGTTCTTC. Protein product: CASSLAGLADYNEQFF. The chain uses TRBV7-2 and TRBJ2-1; 10 nucleotides match TRBD2. Germline CDR1 is SGHTA and CDR2 is FQGNSA. CDR3 length: 16 amino acids. V lost 0 bases, J lost 4 bases, and 3 bases stayed unmatched.

J is TRBJ2-5 and V is TRBV4-1, with D possibly matching TRBD2 (5 bases). V was trimmed by 3 bases and J by 4 bases, leaving 18 bases between them. There are 16 residues in the CDR3. From germline, CDR1 is MGHRA and CDR2 YSYEKL. The CDR3 loop is CASSQLPGLEVETQYF. The CDR3 DNA sequence: TGCGCCAGCAGCCAGCTGCCGGGGTTAGAGGTAGAGACCCAGTACTTC.

The chain has TRBV4-3 and TRBJ2-7; 8 bases map to TRBD1. Per germline, CDR1 LGHNA and CDR2 YSLEER. This CDR3 is built from 16 residues. After removal of 0 bases from V and 0 bases from J, the junction contained 4 bases not matched to a gene. CDR3 DNA: TGCGCCAGCAGCCAAGAGGACAGGGTAAACTCCTACGAGCAGTACTTC. As protein: CASSQEDRVNSYEQYF.

This sequence joins TRBV20-1 and TRBJ2-3; no reliable D call. Germline V gene data show CDR1 as DFQATT and CDR2 as SNEGSKA (reference sequence). There are 13 residues in the CDR3. Trimming took 3 bases from V and 0 from J, leaving 7 bases between them. The CDR3 DNA follows: TGCAGTGCTAGTGAGCGAAGCACAGATACGCAGTATTTT. Translated: CSASERSTDTQYF.

In regard to this clonotype: A much larger clone lies one base from this, so it may be a read error. The chain has TRBV6-6 and TRBJ2-2; the D is unclear. CDR3 length: 12 amino acids. Germline CDR1 is MNHNY and CDR2 is SVGAGI (reference sequence). CDR3 coding DNA: TGTGTCAGCAGTCAGAACACCGGGGAGCTGTTTTTT. Residues: CVSSQNTGELFF.

In this sample, this clonotype turned up a few times. The chain combines TRBV29-1 with TRBJ1-2; 12 nucleotides match TRBD1. Germline trimming cut 7 bases from V and 6 bases from J; bases unmatched to any gene: 6. Germline CDR1 is SQVTM and CDR2 is ANQGSEA. The CDR3 is 13 residues long. The CDR3 reads CSGQGQGADGYTF. The CDR3, as DNA: TGCAGCGGTCAGGGACAGGGGGCGGATGGCTACACCTTC. Based on the CDR3 plus reference TRBV29-1 and TRBJ1-2, the full variable domain is SAVISQKPSRDICQRGTSLTIQCQVDSQVTMMFWYRQQPGQSLTLIATANQGSEATYESGFVIDKFPISRPNLTFSTLTVSNMSPEDSSIYLCSGQGQGADGYTFGSGTRLTVV.

This clonotype occurred many times. The chain carries TRBV29-1 and TRBJ1-1; 8 bases fit TRBD1. Looked up from germline, CDR1 is SQVTM and CDR2 is ANQGSEA. CDR3 length: 13 residues. V shed 1 base and J 7 bases; nucleotides not matched to a gene: 5. This chain's CDR3 is CSVEVVQGDEAFF. CDR3 DNA sequence: TGCAGCGTTGAAGTAGTACAGGGGGATGAAGCTTTCTTT.

The chain is built from TRBV5-4 and TRBJ1-2; possible D gene TRBD1, 6 bases. The CDR3 runs to 14 residues. Germline assignment: CDR1 SGHNT and CDR2 YYREEE (reference sequence). V lost 3 bases and J lost 7, with 16 bases in between. The CDR3 reads CASSWQGGSGGYTF. The DNA of the CDR3 is TGTGCCAGCAGCTGGCAAGGGGGGTCTGGTGGCTACACCTTC.

V and J are TRBV5-6 and TRBJ1-5; 9 positions match TRBD1. V was clipped by 0 bases and J by 4 bases; unmatched bases: 2. Germline V gives CDR1 SGHDT, CDR2 YYEEEE. The CDR3 extends over 15 amino acids. The CDR3 sequence is CASSLEGQGNQPQHF. As DNA, the CDR3 is TGTGCCAGCAGCTTGGAGGGACAGGGTAATCAGCCCCAGCATTTT.

The chain couples TRBV11-2 to TRBJ1-1; D gene unclear. V gave up 2 bases and J gave up 0 bases, with 10 bases separating them. This CDR3 is 15 amino acids long. CDR1 is SGHAT, CDR2 FQNNGV, per germline. The CDR3 here is CASSLLPTLNTEAFF. The DNA for the CDR3 is TGTGCCAGCAGCTTATTACCGACCTTGAACACTGAAGCTTTCTTT.

The CDR3 sequence is CSARDRERGSYNEQFF. DNA for the CDR3: TGCAGTGCTAGAGATCGTGAGCGAGGGTCCTACAATGAGCAGTTCTTC. The chain joins TRBV20-1 to TRBJ2-1, with D possibly matching TRBD2 (5 bases). The CDR3 is 16 residues long. Germline V gives CDR1 DFQATT, CDR2 SNEGSKA (reference sequence). With 0 bases removed from V and 1 base from J, the gap between germline ends came to 13 bases.

This rearrangement joins TRBV6-2 or TRBV6-3 to TRBJ2-6, with D hard to call. The ends were cut back, 0 bases at V and 4 bases at J, with 19 bases in the middle. The CDR3 is made up of 19 amino acids. Germline V lookup: CDR1 MNHEY, CDR2 SVGEGT. DNA for the CDR3: TGTGCCAGCAGTTACTCGAGGAACCTGACATCATCCGGGGCCAACGTCCTGACTTTC. Amino acid sequence: CASSYSRNLTSSGANVLTF.

This clonotype has a count of ten or more. V and J are TRBV29-1 and TRBJ2-3, with a weak D call TRBD2 (5 bases). Per germline, CDR1 SQVTM and CDR2 ANQGSEA. The CDR3 length is 15 residues. The V end lost 1 base, the J end lost 3 bases, and 14 bases lay between the germline ends. In DNA form, the CDR3 reads TGCAGCGTTGAAGGAGGGTACGATACTACAGATACGCAGTATTTT. It is translated as CSVEGGYDTTDTQYF.

This clonotype has ten or more counts. The J gene is TRBJ2-6, the V gene TRBV11-2; maybe TRBD1 (5 bases). V lost 6 bases, J lost 1 base, and 10 bases lay in between. There are 15 residues in the CDR3. In germline, CDR1 is SGHAT, CDR2 FQNNGV. CDR3 residues: CASSSQASGANVLTF. Here the CDR3 DNA reads TGTGCCAGCAGTTCACAGGCGTCTGGGGCCAACGTCCTGACTTTC. Based on the CDR3 plus reference TRBV11-2 and TRBJ2-6, the full variable domain is EAGVAQSPRYKIIEKRQSVAFWCNPISGHATLYWYQQILGQGPKLLIQFQNNGVVDDSQLPKDRFSAERLKGVDSTLKIQPAKLEDSAVYLCASSSQASGANVLTFGAGSRLTVL.